This T cell receptor beta chain originates from a study of identical twins. The study, taken as a whole, reports: Insertions ran lower in abundant cord blood beta clonotypes, though not in memory repertoires. The models systematically underestimated how much out-of-frame TCR alpha was shared in monozygotic twins. Conclusions were drawn cross-sectionally by statistical analysis, without following the same donors.

As concerns this clonotype: Its antigen remains unidentified.

TCRdb reanalysed the 5' RACE reads using MiXCR and keeps one entry per CDR3 protein. The table shows 300,000 or so distinct CDR3 sequences, with roughly 8.6% occurring only once. These data were likewise used in another study, on yellow fever vaccine responses in identical twins.

This receptor was taken from a woman between 18 and 30 years old in good health. Sequencing input: CD8+ T cells sorted from blood.

The DNA for the CDR3 is TGTGCCAGCAGCCAATTAGCGGGGCCGTCCTACAATGAGCAGTTCTTC. Protein product: CASSQLAGPSYNEQFF. J is TRBJ2-1 and V is TRBV14, with 8 positions matching TRBD2. Germline V gives CDR1 SGHDN, CDR2 FVKESK. CDR3 length: 16 amino acids. Trimming at V came to 2 bases and at J to 1 base, leaving 4 bases not matched to a gene. The full variable domain, its missing parts supplied by reference TRBV14 and TRBJ2-1, is EAGVTQFPSHSVIEKGQTVTLRCDPISGHDNLYWYRRVMGKEIKFLLHFVKESKQDESGMPNNRFLAERTGGTYSTLKVQPAELEDSGVYFCASSQLAGPSYNEQFFGPGTRLTVL.